This is a list of T cell receptor beta chains from one sample in a study of control samples from healthy donors and cancer patients. Here immunoSEQ multiplex PCR was the method, and the copy in TCRdb shows in-frame clones only, minus some. The repertoire holds 150,000 to 200,000 clones, with 88% as singletons. The sequencing input was blood. These receptors were taken from a young man in good health. Both conserved end residues are part of each CDR3. A D gene is named only where the DNA matches it firmly.

d_call j_call v_call cdr3_nt cdr3_aa
NA TRBJ1-5 TRBV19 TGTGCCAGTAGTAGCGACAGGTCCTCGGAACAGCCCCAGCATTTT CASSSDRSSEQPQHF
TRBD2 TRBJ2-5 TRBV7-3 TGTGCCAGCAGCCCCATTGGCGGGGGGGCGTATGAGACCCAGTACTTC CASSPIGGGAYETQYF
NA TRBJ2-2 TRBV7-3 TGTGCCAGCAGCCTCGGCAGTGGGGTATGGGCCGGGGAGCTGTTTTTT CASSLGSGVWAGELFF
TRBD2 TRBJ2-1 TRBV24-1 TGTGCCACCAGTGATATCCCGGGACTAGCGGGGGGCGACACTAGCTCCTACAATGAGCAGTTCTTC CATSDIPGLAGGDTSSYNEQFF
NA TRBJ1-3 TRBV21-1 TGTGCCAGCGGACAGGGTATTCACTCTGGAAACACCATATATTTT CASGQGIHSGNTIYF
TRBD2 TRBJ2-2 TRBV9 TGTGCCAGCAGCGTAGCCCTAGCGGGGGCCACCGGGGAGCTGTTTTTT CASSVALAGATGELFF
NA TRBJ2-7 TRBV5-1 TGCGCCAGCAGCTTGGTGGGAGCCACGAACGTCTACGAGCAGTACTTC CASSLVGATNVYEQYF
NA TRBJ2-7 TRBV5-4 TGTGCCAGCAGCTCCCAAAACGAGCAGTACTTC CASSSQNEQYF
TRBD2 TRBJ2-7 TRBV7-2 TGTGCCAGCAGCTTAAGGGAGTTGCGGGGGGGATCCTACGAGCAGTACTTC CASSLRELRGGSYEQYF
NA TRBJ1-6 TRBV5-5 TGTGCCAGCAGCTTGCACATAACCGACTCCTATAATTCACCCCTCCACTTT CASSLHITDSYNSPLHF
NA TRBJ1-1 TRBV10-2 TGCGCCAGCAGAGAAAACGCAGTGAACACTGAAGCTTTCTTT CASRENAVNTEAFF